This TCR beta chain was documented in a study of blood T cell repertoires in COVID-19. On the study more broadly: Whether acute or convalescent, the COVID-19 samples came from the United States, Italy and Spain. In each case, the material was cDNA or gDNA derived from T cells, B-cell-depleted T cells, or PBMCs.

V lost 0 bases to trimming and J lost 5 bases, with 17 bases between them. Per germline, CDR1 SGHRS and CDR2 YFSETQ. The CDR3 consists of 16 residues. In the original processing: Nucleated cell number was recorded as an estimate derived from reference gene primer amplification. Clones were sequenced by immunoSEQ multiplex PCR, and TCRdb holds only the in-frame ones, with some missing. D and trimming were read from the DNA, whereas the V and J calls and clone size are those reported in that table. The data hold about 270,000 clones, with more than 75% observed a single time. The gene calls are TRBV5-1 and TRBJ1-1; D is possibly TRBD1 (6 bases). The sample was peripheral blood. This clonotype originated in a man between 35 and 55 years old with active or convalescent COVID-19. The CDR3 is CASSLVQGTARTEAFF. The CDR3 DNA is TGCGCCAGCAGCTTGGTGCAGGGGACGGCGAGGACTGAAGCTTTCTTT.